This T cell receptor (beta chain) appears in the sequencing data of a study of cytomegalovirus exposure and HLA in healthy donors. Using immunoSEQ multiplex PCR, the repertoire was profiled, and TCRdb retains in-frame clones only, with some absent. Of just under 75,000 clones listed, over 90% are singletons. Findings and caveats of the study: In the roughly 130 validation repertoires, a later analysis found that first-cohort TCR clusters tended to co-occur. The classifier reportedly diagnosed cytomegalovirus status with high sensitivity and specificity.

CDR1 is ENHRY, CDR2 SYGVKD, per germline. V shed 6 bases and J 9 bases; nucleotides not matched to a gene: 8. CDR3 length: 15 residues. Note on this clone: Its target is not known.

Sequenced sample: PBMCs. The TCR comes from a woman younger than 30 in good health and CMV-seropositive. The chain is built from TRBV10-3 and TRBJ2-1, with 13 nucleotides matching TRBD2. The CDR3 nucleotides read TGTGCCATCAGCCAAACTAGCGGGGGGGTTGGTGAGCAGTTCTTC. Protein sequence: CAISQTSGGVGEQFF.